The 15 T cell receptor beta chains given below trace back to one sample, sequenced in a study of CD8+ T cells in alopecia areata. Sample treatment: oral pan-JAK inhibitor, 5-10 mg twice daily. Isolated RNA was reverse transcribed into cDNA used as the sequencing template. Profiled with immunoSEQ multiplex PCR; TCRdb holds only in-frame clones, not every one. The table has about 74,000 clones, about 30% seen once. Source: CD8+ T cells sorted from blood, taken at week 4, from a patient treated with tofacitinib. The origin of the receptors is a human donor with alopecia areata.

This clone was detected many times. CDR3: CASSYVSETQYF. The CDR3 DNA sequence: TGTGCCAGCAGCTACGTTTCAGAGACCCAGTACTTC. The chain has TRBV9 and TRBJ2-5; D remains ambiguous. Per germline, CDR1 SGDLS and CDR2 YYNGEE. CDR3 length equals 12 residues. V lost 4 bases to trimming and J lost 4 bases, with 8 bases between them. Using reference TRBV9 and TRBJ2-5 for the parts outside the CDR3, the full variable domain is DSGVTQTPKHLITATGQRVTLRCSPRSGDLSVYWYQQSLDQGLQFLIQYYNGEERAKGNILERFSAQQFPDLHSELNLSSLELGDSALYFCASSYVSETQYFGPGTRLLVL.

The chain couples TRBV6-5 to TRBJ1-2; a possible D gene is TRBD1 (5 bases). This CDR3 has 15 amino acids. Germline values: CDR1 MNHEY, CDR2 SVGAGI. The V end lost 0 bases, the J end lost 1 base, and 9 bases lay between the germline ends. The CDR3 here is CASSYSFGGNYGYTF. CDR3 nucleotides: TGTGCCAGCAGTTACTCGTTCGGGGGTAACTATGGCTACACCTTC.

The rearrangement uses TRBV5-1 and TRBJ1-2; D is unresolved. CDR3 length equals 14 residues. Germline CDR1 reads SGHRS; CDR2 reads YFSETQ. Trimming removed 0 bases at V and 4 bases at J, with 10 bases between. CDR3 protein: CASSLASATYGYTF. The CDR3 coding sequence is TGCGCCAGCAGCTTGGCTTCAGCCACCTATGGCTACACCTTC.

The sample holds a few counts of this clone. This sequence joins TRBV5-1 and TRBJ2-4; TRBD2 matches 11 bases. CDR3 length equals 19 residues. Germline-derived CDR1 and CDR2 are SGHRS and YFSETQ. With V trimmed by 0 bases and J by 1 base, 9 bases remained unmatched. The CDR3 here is CASSLGASGRPRAKNIQYF. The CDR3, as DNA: TGCGCCAGCAGCTTGGGTGCTAGCGGGAGGCCCCGGGCCAAAAACATTCAGTACTTC.

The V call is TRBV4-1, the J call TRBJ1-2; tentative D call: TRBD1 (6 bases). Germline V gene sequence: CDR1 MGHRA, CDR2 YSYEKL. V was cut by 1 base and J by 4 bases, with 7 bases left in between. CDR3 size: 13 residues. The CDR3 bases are TGCGCCAGCAGCCAAGGGACAGCCTATGGCTACACCTTC. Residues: CASSQGTAYGYTF.

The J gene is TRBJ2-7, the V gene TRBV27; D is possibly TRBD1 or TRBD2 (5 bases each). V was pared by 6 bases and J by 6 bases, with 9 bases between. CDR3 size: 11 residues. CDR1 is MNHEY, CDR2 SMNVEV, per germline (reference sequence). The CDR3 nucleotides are TGTGCCAGCAGCTCGGGGCTCGAGCAGTACTTC. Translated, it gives CASSSGLEQYF.

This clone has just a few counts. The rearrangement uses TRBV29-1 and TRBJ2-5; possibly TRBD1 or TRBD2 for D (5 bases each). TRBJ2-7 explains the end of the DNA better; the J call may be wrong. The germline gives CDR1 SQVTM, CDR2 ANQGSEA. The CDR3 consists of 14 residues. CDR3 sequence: CSVAGSGGFYEQYF. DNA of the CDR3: TGCAGCGTTGCTGGTTCTGGGGGTTTCTACGAGCAGTACTTC.

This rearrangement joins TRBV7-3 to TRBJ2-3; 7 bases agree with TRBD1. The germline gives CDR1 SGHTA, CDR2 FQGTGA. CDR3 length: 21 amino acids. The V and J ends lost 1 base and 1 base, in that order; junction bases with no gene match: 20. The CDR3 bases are TGTGCCAGCAGCTTAAGGGCGTATGATCCCCTAACAGGGGAAGGCACAGATACGCAGTATTTT. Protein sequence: CASSLRAYDPLTGEGTDTQYF. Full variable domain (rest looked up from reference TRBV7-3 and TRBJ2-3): GAGVSQTPSNKVTEKGKYVELRCDPISGHTALYWYRQSLGQGPEFLIYFQGTGAADDSGLPNDRFFAVRPEGSVSTLKIQRTERGDSAVYLCASSLRAYDPLTGEGTDTQYFGPGTRLTVL.

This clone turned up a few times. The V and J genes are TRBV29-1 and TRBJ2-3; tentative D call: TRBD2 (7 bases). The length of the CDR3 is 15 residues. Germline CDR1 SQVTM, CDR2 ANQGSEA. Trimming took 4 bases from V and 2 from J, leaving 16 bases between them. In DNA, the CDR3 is TGCAGCGTTGTAAAGGGGGGACTACACACAGATACGCAGTATTTT. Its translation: CSVVKGGLHTDTQYF.

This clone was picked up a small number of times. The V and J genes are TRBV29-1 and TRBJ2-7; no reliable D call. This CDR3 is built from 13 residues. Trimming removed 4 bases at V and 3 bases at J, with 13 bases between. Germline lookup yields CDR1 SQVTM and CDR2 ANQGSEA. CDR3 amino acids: CSVAQGSNYEQYF. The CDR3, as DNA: TGCAGCGTTGCGCAAGGGTCCAACTACGAGCAGTACTTC.

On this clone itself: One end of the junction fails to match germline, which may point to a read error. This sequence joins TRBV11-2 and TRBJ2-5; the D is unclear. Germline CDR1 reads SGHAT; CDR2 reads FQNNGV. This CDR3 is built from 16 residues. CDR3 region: CASSQASTASWETQYF. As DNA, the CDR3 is TGCGCCAGCAGCCAAGCCTCCACAGCTTCTTGGGAGACCCAGTACTTC.

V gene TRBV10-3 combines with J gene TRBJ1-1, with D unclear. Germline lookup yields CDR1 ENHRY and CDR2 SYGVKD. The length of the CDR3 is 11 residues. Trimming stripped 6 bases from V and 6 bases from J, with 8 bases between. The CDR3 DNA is TGTGCCATCAGAGAAGAGGCTGAAGCTTTCTTT. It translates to CAIREEAEAFF.

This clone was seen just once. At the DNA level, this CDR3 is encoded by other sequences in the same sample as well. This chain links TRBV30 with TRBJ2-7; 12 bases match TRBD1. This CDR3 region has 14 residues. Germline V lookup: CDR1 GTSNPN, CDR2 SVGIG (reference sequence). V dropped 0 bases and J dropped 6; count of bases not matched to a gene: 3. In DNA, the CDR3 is TGTGCCTGGAGTGTGGGACAGGGGGCGGTCGAGCAGTACTTC. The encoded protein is CAWSVGQGAVEQYF. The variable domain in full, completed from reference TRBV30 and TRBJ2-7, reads SQTIHQWPATLVQPVGSPLSLECTVEGTSNPNLYWYRQAAGRGLQLLFYSVGIGQISSEVPQNLSASRPQDRQFILSSKKLLLSDSGFYLCAWSVGQGAVEQYFGPGTRLTVT.

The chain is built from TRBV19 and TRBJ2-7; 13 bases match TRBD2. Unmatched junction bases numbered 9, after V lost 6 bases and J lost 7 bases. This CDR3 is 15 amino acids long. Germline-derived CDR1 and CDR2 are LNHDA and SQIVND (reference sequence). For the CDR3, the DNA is TGTGCCAGTAGCCCGACTAGCGGGGGGTCGTGGGAGCAGTACTTC. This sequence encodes CASSPTSGGSWEQYF. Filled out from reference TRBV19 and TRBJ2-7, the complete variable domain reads DGGITQSPKYLFRKEGQNVTLSCEQNLNHDAMYWYRQDPGQGLRLIYYSQIVNDFQKGDIAEGYSVSREKKESFPLTVTSAQKNPTAFYLCASSPTSGGSWEQYFGPGTRLTVT.

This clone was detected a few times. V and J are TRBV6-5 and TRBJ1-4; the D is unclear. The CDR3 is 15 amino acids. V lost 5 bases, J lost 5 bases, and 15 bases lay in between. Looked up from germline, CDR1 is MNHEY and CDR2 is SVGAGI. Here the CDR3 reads CASSAEGNPNEKLFF. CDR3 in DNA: TGTGCCAGCAGTGCTGAGGGTAATCCGAATGAAAAACTGTTTTTT.